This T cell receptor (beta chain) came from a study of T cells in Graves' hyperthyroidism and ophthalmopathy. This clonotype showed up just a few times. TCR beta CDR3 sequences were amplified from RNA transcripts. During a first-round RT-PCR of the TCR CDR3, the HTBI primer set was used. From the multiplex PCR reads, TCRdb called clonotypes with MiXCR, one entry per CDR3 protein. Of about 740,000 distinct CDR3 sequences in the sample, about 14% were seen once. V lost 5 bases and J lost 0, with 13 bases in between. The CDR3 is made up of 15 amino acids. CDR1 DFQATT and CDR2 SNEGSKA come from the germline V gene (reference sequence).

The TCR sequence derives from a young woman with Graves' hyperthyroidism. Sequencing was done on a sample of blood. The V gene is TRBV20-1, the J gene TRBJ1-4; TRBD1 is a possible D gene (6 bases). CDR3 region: CSASRTVATNEKLFF. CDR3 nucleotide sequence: TGCAGTGCTTCCCGGACAGTAGCAACTAATGAAAAACTGTTTTTT.